What follows is one TCR beta chain and its context. This clone's antigen is unknown. Per-base qualities were not stored, and no clone one base away is much larger. The germline V gene (reference sequence) gives CDR1 as SGHKS and CDR2 as YYEKEE. The trim is 3 bases for V and 5 bases for J, with a gap of 11 bases between the germline ends. From the cysteine through the phenylalanine, the CDR3 covers 13 amino acids. Kept here is only the CDR3 DNA, which spans 39 bases and is read in frame from base 1. This sample's treatment or condition label indicates: live attenuated yellow fever vaccine strain. At every blood-draw timepoint, two biological replicates of bulk PBMCs were collected. A standard Ficoll-Paque protocol was used to isolate PBMCs from peripheral blood. TriZol was used to extract RNA from bulk PBMCs, from CD4 and CD8 fractions, and from dextramer-positive and dextramer-negative fractions. This entry comes from a study of T cells after yellow fever vaccination (dated by TCRdb to the late 2010s). Study-level background: Libraries from fractions with low cell numbers were prepared with the SMART-Seq v4 Ultra Low Input RNA kit. To follow T-cell clones before and after primary and booster YFV17D yellow fever vaccination, bulk TCR alpha and beta repertoires were sequenced over time. Two healthy male donors, one aged 18 to 30 and one aged 30 to 40 years, made up the cohort. Blood samples were taken at several timepoints before and after primary and secondary immunization, and bulk PBMC replicates and cell subsets were isolated. The study at large found these results: FACS-sorted repertoires could contain abundant contaminating clonotypes from the bulk population, so computational filtering was required. Because the study included only a couple of donors, the extent to which the findings can be generalized is limited. After the booster, most of the clones that had expanded following primary vaccination were detected again (96% of CD4 and roughly nine tenths of CD8), which suggests that memory was broadly maintained. A small share of clonotypes was detected in both CD4 and CD8 compartments, with the overlap likely arising from convergent recombination. Compared with the primary T-cell response, the secondary T-cell response was faster but weaker, reaching its peak on day 5 rather than on day 15.

TCR cDNA was made using 5'RACE template switching, a step that added a universal primer site and unique molecular identifiers. Priming for cDNA synthesis came from both the TCR alpha and TCR beta constant segments. Two PCR steps were used to amplify libraries, with sample barcodes and sequencing adapters being added in the second step. Libraries were sequenced on Illumina HiSeq 2500 (2x100 bp) or NovaSeq (2x150 bp). The authors' pipeline ran thus. Demultiplexing of reads and collapsing into UMI consensus sequences were performed with MIGEC, and V(D)J alignment was carried out with MiXCR. Vaccine-responding clonotypes were defined with edgeR using replicate PBMC samples, requiring FDR below 0.01 and a log2 fold change above 5 up to day 15. Each bulk clonotype was labeled CD4 or CD8 based on which sequenced repertoire, CD4 or CD8, contained the clonotype at higher abundance. The raw public reads went through TCRdb reprocessing: fastp at Q25, MiXCR clone calling, in-frame beta chains kept. Each record represents a unique CDR3 protein, reported with the most common genes and DNA among its rows. TCRdb's processing, not the authors' own work, is the source of the V and J calls. The sample table contains 500,000 to 650,000 distinct CDR3 sequences; only one count was recorded for about 17% of them. The ten largest clonotypes hold 17% of the sample.

This sequence originates from a man in his late teens or twenties who received the YFV17D yellow fever vaccine. The sequence links TRBV5-5 to TRBJ1-2, with TRBD1 tentatively as D gene (6 bases match). This material consisted of PBMCs, taken about 5 days after the first yellow fever vaccination. The CDR3 protein is CASSWDTTYGYTF. Here is the DNA: TGTGCCAGCAGCTGGGACACCACGTATGGCTACACCTTC.